One sample yielded the 18 T cell receptor beta chains listed below, sequenced in a study of cytomegalovirus exposure and HLA in healthy donors. The PCR used 60 Vbeta and 13 Jbeta primers. Method: immunoSEQ multiplex PCR; TCRdb's copy keeps in-frame clones and lacks some. The sample has some 110,000 clones, approximately 78% seen once. Specimen: PBMCs. These TCRs come from a man in his thirties or forties in good health and CMV-seropositive.

The chain combines TRBV10-3 with TRBJ2-7; maybe TRBD1 (6 bases). Germline-derived CDR1 and CDR2 are ENHRY and SYGVKD. The CDR3 has 13 amino acids. Between the trimmed V and J ends, which lost 10 bases and 5 bases, there was a span of 18 bases. The CDR3 sequence: CATRTRDNHEQYV. CDR3 nucleotide sequence: TGTGCCACCCGTACAAGGGACAACCACGAGCAGTACGTC.

The chain is built from TRBV19 and TRBJ1-1; D ambiguous. CDR3 length: 13 residues. The germline CDR1 and CDR2 sequences are LNHDA and SQIVND (reference sequence). The V gene lost 2 bases and the J gene lost 5 bases, with 9 bases spanning the gap. This CDR3 reads CASSIILRTEAFF. DNA for the CDR3: TGTGCCAGTAGTATAATCCTCCGGACTGAAGCTTTCTTT.

The chain uses TRBV9 and TRBJ1-6; D gene unclear. Trimming took 0 bases from V and 0 from J, leaving 7 bases between them. CDR1 is SGDLS, CDR2 YYNGEE, per germline. The CDR3 extends over 16 amino acids. CDR3 bases: TGTGCCAGCAGCGTAGGAACTAGCTCCTATAATTCACCCCTCCACTTT. Its translation is CASSVGTSSYNSPLHF.

CDR3 in amino acids: CASSQVLTSGPSYNEQFF. Written as DNA, the CDR3 is TGCGCCAGCAGCCAAGTCCTGACTAGCGGGCCCTCCTACAATGAGCAGTTCTTC. V usage is TRBV4-1 and J usage is TRBJ2-1; 10 bases are a match to TRBD2. The trim removed 1 base at V and 0 bases at J, leaving 6 bases unmatched. The germline gives CDR1 MGHRA, CDR2 YSYEKL. The CDR3 extends over 18 amino acids.

V and J are TRBV19 and TRBJ1-5; D is uncertain. Trimming removed 0 bases at V and 0 bases at J, with 6 bases between. The CDR3 totals 15 residues. The germline gives CDR1 LNHDA, CDR2 SQIVND (reference sequence). The chain's CDR3 is CASSIDGISNQPQHF. The CDR3, as DNA: TGTGCCAGTAGTATAGACGGGATTAGCAATCAGCCCCAGCATTTT.

The V gene is TRBV5-4, the J gene TRBJ1-2, with TRBD1 matching over 7 bases. V dropped 0 bases and J dropped 7; count of bases not matched to a gene: 9. CDR3 length equals 15 residues. Germline-derived CDR1 and CDR2 are SGHNT and YYREEE (reference sequence). The CDR3 here is CASSLVDREVGGYTF. The DNA of the CDR3 is TGTGCCAGCAGCTTGGTTGACAGGGAGGTTGGTGGCTACACCTTC.

The V and J genes are TRBV5-4 and TRBJ2-5, with TRBD2 matching over 8 bases. Germline lookup yields CDR1 SGHNT and CDR2 YYREEE (reference sequence). After removal of 0 bases from V and 3 bases from J, the junction contained 4 bases not matched to a gene. CDR3 size: 15 residues. The CDR3 region has the DNA TGTGCCAGCAGCTTGGTCGGAGCGGGAGAAGAGACCCAGTACTTC. It is translated as CASSLVGAGEETQYF.

Note on this clone: The limits of the CDR3 on the DNA are not certain, so only TCRdb's listed CDR3 is given. This chain uses TRBV6-7 with TRBJ2-7; TRBD1, the table's D call, lacks a check against the DNA. TRBV6-7 is an open reading frame, and its role is uncertain. The CDR3 comprises 12 residues, both ends counted. CDR3 residues: CGLRGYCCEQYF.

J is TRBJ1-1 and V is TRBV4-1; perhaps TRBD1 as D (5 bases). CDR1 is MGHRA and CDR2 is YSYEKL in the germline V gene. V dropped 5 bases and J dropped 1 base, with 14 bases sitting between them. The CDR3 is 15 amino acids. CDR3 in DNA: TGCGCCAGCAGCGCCCCGGGAGGGGAGAACACTGAAGCTTTCTTT. It is translated as CASSAPGGENTEAFF.

This chain connects TRBV28 to TRBJ1-2, with 10 bases identical to TRBD1. V dropped 5 bases and J dropped 4; count of bases not matched to a gene: 10. CDR3 size: 16 residues. CDR1 and CDR2 (germline): MDHEN, SYDVKM. In nucleotides, the CDR3 is TGTGCCAGCAGTCCCCCCGGGACAGGGGTGGGCTATGGCTACACCTTC. As protein: CASSPPGTGVGYGYTF.

The V call is TRBV27, the J call TRBJ2-7; 10 bases agree with TRBD1. This CDR3 spans 18 amino acids. Germline CDR1 reads MNHEY; CDR2 reads SMNVEV (reference sequence). After removal of 1 base from V and 3 bases from J, the junction contained 12 bases not matched to a gene. As DNA, the CDR3 is TGTGCCAGCAGTTTATTAAGGGGACAGGGGAGGTCGCGCTACGAGCAGTACTTC. It specifies CASSLLRGQGRSRYEQYF.

The V gene is TRBV18, the J gene TRBJ1-2; TRBD1 is a possible D gene (5 bases). The CDR3 loop spans 16 amino acids. V dropped 0 bases and J dropped 5 bases, with 16 bases sitting between them. Looked up from germline, CDR1 is KGHSH and CDR2 is LQKENI. The CDR3 DNA reads TGTGCCAGCTCACCACCGGGTCAGGGCAGACATTATGGCTACACCTTC. Its protein is CASSPPGQGRHYGYTF.

The chain joins TRBV7-9 to TRBJ2-1, with TRBD1 identical over 7 bases. The CDR3 runs to 18 residues. V lost 5 bases, J lost 2 bases, and 15 bases stayed unmatched. The germline V gene has CDR1 SEHNR and CDR2 FQNEAQ (reference sequence). CDR3 protein: CASSPTINRGRAYNEQFF. The CDR3 nucleotides read TGTGCCAGCAGCCCCACGATAAACAGGGGACGAGCCTACAATGAGCAGTTCTTC.

This sequence joins TRBV5-1 and TRBJ1-3; D unresolved. Germline-derived CDR1 and CDR2 are SGHRS and YFSETQ. The CDR3 has 14 residues. The V end lost 0 bases, the J end lost 2 bases, and 6 bases lay between the germline ends. The DNA for the CDR3 is TGCGCCAGCAGCTTGGCCGGTACTGGAAACACCATATATTTT. Amino acid sequence: CASSLAGTGNTIYF.

The rearrangement uses TRBV14 and TRBJ2-3, with a tentative D call TRBD2 (7 bases). Germline-derived CDR1 and CDR2 are SGHDN and FVKESK. There are 16 residues in the CDR3. Trimming removed 4 bases from V and 3 bases from J, with 17 bases in between. Written as DNA, the CDR3 is TGTGCCAGCAGCCCCCTTGGGGCGGGGGCAACAGATACGCAGTATTTT. Encoded protein: CASSPLGAGATDTQYF.

The V gene is TRBV19, the J gene TRBJ2-1; 14 positions match TRBD2. Germline loops: CDR1 LNHDA, CDR2 SQIVND (reference sequence). V was pared by 9 bases and J by 10 bases, with 8 bases of the junction left unmatched. The CDR3 length is 14 residues. CDR3 sequence (DNA): TGTGCCAGCACCGGGACTAGCGGGAGTATAGAGCAGTTCTTC. Its protein product is CASTGTSGSIEQFF.

The chain has TRBV28 and TRBJ1-4; 9 nucleotides line up with TRBD1. The CDR3 loop spans 18 amino acids. J was trimmed by 0 bases and V by 6 bases; bases with no gene match: 11. Looked up from germline, CDR1 is MDHEN and CDR2 is SYDVKM. In DNA form, the CDR3 reads TGTGCCAGCAGGGGGTACAGGGGGCGACAAGCAACTAATGAAAAACTGTTTTTT. Translation gives CASRGYRGRQATNEKLFF.

This rearrangement joins TRBV7-9 to TRBJ2-3; D might be TRBD1 (5 bases). The germline V and J ends were trimmed by 2 bases and 4 bases, with 13 bases remaining between them. The CDR3 consists of 15 residues. The germline V gene encodes CDR1 SEHNR and CDR2 FQNEAQ (reference sequence). For the CDR3, the DNA is TGTGCCAGCAGCTTACAGGGCGGTGTGGCAGATACGCAGTATTTT. Residues: CASSLQGGVADTQYF.